This T cell receptor beta chain derives from a study of PD-L1 blockade in urothelial cancer. The time point here: pretreatment peripheral blood. The method was immunoSEQ multiplex PCR; TCRdb's version includes in-frame clones alone and lacks a portion of them. This table has tens of thousands of clones, roughly 84% appearing once. The V gene lost 1 base and the J gene lost 1 base, with 10 bases spanning the gap. The CDR3 runs 16 residues. Germline V lookup: CDR1 SGHTA, CDR2 FQGTGA. The sample was PBMCs, taken around atezolizumab (anti-PD-L1) treatment. The sequence came from a man aged 60 to 69 with urothelial cancer. The chain joins TRBV7-3 to TRBJ2-2; a possible D gene is TRBD2 (6 bases). CDR3 sequence: CASSLNARGNTGELFF. The CDR3 DNA is TGTGCCAGCAGCTTAAATGCGCGGGGGAACACCGGGGAGCTGTTTTTT. Full variable domain (remainder filled in from reference TRBV7-3 and TRBJ2-2): GAGVSQTPSNKVTEKGKYVELRCDPISGHTALYWYRQSLGQGPEFLIYFQGTGAADDSGLPNDRFFAVRPEGSVSTLKIQRTERGDSAVYLCASSLNARGNTGELFFGEGSRLTVL.